The entry that follows covers one TCR beta chain sequence. This clonotype has ten or more counts. It has no known antigen specificity. The input lacks base qualities; no much larger clone sits a single base away. The protocol used for the library was PCR. The sequencer was an Illumina HiSeq 2500. TCR library preparation used molecular barcoding, with unique molecular identifiers applied to normalize quantification of the TCRbeta repertoire. Through fastp at Q25 and MiXCR, TCRdb rebuilt clones from the public reads, retaining in-frame beta chains. One record per CDR3 amino acid sequence lists the most common genes and DNA. This sample comprises hundreds of thousands of distinct CDR3 sequences, approximately 15% of them detected only once. Over 0.95% of the sample lies in the top ten. The sample comes from a study of T-cell reconstitution after alpha-beta-depleted transplantation in children (dated by TCRdb to 2015 to 2016). About the study as a whole: Using TCR repertoire profiling, the study followed T-cell immune reconstitution in a quantitative way in children after TCRalphabeta/CD19-depleted allogeneic hematopoietic cell transplantation.

CDR1 and CDR2 are drawn from the germline V gene (reference sequence): DFQATT, SNEGSKA. V and J are truncated by 0 bases and 8 bases respectively, leaving an intervening sequence of 8 bases. There are 13 amino acids in the CDR3, from cysteine to phenylalanine inclusive. Only CDR3 DNA remains: 39 bases, in frame from the first base. The sequence came from a human donor who donated a stem cell graft to a child with acute myeloid leukemia. This sample comprised PBMCs from the stem cell graft donor, obtained from the stem cell graft. This chain joins TRBV20-1 to TRBJ1-6, with an unclear D gene assignment. The CDR3 in this case is CSARDDSDSPLHF. The base sequence is TGCAGTGCTAGAGATGATTCGGATTCACCCCTCCACTTT.